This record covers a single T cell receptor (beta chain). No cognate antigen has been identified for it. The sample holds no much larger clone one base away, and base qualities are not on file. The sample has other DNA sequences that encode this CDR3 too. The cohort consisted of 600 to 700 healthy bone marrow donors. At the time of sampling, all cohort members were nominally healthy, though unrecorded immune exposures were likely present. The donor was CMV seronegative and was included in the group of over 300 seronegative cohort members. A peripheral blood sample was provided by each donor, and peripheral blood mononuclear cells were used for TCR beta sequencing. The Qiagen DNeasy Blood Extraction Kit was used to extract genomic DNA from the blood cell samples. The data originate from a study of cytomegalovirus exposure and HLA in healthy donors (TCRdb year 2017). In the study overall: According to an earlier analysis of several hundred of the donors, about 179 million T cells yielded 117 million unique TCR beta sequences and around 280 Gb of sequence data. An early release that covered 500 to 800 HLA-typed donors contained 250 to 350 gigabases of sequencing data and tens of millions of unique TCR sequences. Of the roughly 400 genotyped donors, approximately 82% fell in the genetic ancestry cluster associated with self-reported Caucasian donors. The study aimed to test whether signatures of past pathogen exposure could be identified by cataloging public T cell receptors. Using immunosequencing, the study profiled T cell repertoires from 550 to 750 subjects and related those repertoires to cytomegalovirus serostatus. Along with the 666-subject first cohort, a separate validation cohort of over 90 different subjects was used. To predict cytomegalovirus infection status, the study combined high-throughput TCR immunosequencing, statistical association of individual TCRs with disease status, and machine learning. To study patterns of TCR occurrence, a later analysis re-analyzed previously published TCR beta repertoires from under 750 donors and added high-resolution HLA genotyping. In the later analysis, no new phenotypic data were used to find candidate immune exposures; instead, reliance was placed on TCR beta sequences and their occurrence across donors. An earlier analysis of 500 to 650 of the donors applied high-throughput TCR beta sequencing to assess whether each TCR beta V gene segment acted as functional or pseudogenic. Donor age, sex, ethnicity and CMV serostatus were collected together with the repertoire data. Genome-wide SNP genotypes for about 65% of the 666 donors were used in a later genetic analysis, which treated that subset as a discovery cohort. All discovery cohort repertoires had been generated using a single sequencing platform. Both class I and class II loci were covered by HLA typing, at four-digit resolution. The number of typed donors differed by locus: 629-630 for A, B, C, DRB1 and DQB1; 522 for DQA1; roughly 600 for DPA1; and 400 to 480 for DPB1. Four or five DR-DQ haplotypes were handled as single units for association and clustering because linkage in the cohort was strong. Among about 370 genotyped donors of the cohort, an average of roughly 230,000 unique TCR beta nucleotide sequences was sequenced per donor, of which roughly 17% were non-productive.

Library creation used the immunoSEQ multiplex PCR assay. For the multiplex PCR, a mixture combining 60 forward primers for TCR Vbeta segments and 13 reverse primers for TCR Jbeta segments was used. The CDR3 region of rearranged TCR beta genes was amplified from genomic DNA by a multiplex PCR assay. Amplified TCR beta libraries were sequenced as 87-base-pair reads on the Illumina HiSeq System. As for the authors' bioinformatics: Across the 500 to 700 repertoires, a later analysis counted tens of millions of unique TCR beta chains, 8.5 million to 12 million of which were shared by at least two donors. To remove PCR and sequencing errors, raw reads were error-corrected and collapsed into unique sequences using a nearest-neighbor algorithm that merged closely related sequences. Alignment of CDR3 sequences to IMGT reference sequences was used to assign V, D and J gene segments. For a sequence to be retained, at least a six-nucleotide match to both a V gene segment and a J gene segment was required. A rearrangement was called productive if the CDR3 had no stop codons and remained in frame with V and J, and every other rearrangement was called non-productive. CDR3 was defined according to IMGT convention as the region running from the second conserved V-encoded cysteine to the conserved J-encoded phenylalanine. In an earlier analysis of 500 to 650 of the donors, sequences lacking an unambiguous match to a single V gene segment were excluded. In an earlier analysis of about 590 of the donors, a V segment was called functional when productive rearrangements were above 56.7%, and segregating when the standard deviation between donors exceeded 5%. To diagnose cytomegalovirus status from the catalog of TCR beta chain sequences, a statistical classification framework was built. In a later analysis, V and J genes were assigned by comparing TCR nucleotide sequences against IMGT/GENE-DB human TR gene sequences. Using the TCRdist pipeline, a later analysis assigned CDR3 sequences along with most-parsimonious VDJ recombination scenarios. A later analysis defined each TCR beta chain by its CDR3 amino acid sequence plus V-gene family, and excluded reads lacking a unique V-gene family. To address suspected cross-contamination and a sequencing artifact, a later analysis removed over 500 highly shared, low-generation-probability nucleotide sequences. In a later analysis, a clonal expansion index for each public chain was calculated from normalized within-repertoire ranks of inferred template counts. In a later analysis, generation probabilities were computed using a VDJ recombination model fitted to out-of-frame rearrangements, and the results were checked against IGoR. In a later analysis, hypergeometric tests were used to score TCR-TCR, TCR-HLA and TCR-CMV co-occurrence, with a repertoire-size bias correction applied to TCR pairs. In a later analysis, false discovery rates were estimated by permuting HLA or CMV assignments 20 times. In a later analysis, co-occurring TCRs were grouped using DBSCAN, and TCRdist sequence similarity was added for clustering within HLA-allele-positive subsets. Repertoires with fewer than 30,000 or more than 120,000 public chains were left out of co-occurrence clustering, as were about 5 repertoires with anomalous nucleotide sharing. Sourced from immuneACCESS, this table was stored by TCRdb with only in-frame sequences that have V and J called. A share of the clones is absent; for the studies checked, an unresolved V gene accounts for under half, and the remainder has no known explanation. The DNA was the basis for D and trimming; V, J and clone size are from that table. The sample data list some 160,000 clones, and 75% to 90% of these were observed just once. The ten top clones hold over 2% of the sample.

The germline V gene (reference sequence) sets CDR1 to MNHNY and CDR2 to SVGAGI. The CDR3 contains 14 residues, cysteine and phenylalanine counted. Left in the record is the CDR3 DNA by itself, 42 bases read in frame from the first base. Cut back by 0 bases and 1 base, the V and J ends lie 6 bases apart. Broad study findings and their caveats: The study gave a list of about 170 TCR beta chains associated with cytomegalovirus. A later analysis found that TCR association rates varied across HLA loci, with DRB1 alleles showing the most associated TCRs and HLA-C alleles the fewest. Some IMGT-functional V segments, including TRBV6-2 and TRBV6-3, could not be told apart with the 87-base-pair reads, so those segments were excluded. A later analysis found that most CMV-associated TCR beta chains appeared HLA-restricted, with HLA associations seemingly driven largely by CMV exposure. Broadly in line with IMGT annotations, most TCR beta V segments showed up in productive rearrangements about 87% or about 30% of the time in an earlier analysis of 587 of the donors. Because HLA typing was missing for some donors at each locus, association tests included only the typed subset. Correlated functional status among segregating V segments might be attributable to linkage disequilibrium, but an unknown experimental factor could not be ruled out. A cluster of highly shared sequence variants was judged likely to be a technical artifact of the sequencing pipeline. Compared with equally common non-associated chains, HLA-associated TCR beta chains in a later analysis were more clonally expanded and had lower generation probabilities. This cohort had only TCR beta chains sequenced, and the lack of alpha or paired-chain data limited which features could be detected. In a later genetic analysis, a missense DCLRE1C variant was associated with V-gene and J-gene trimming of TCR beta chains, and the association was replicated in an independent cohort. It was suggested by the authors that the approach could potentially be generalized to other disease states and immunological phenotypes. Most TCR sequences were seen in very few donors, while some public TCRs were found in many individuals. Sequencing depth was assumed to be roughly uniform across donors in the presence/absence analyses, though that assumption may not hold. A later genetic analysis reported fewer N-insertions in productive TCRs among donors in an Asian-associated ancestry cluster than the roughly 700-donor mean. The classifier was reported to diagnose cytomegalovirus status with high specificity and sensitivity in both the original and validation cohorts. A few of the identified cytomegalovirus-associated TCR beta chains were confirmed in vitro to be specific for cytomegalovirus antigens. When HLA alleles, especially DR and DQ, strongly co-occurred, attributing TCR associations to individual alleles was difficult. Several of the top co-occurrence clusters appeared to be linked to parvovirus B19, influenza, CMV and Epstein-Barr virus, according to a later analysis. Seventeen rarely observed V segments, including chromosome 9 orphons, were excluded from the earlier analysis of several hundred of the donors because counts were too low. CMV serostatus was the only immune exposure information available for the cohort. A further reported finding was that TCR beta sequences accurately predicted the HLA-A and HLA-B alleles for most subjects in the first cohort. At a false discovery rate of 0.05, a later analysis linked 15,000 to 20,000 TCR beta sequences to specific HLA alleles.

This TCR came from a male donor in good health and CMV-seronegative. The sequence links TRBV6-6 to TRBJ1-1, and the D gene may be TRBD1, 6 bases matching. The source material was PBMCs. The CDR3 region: CASSYSTGNTEAFF. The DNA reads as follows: TGTGCCAGCAGTTACTCGACAGGGAACACTGAAGCTTTCTTT.